A single TCR beta chain is shown here with its context. This record comes from a study of T-cell memory formation after mild COVID-19. V was pared by 1 base and J by 2 bases, with 12 bases of the junction left unmatched. This CDR3 spans 19 amino acids. Germline CDR1 reads LNHNV; CDR2 reads YYDKDF (reference sequence). Using its own MiXCR run on the 5' RACE reads, TCRdb lists one record per CDR3 protein. The repertoire has some 250,000 distinct CDR3 sequences, 8% to 10% of them found once; the top ten carry roughly a fifth. Sequenced: PBMCs or a T cell subset sorted from them (not recorded which). The sequence was obtained from a man in his late teens or twenties who had mild COVID-19 (a few samples of this study predate the infection). Cell type and time point are not known. J is TRBJ2-3 and V is TRBV15; 10 bases match TRBD2. CDR3 in DNA: TGTGCCACCAGCAGAGGAAGGGCGGCTAGCGGGGGAGTCACAGATACGCAGTATTTT. Residues: CATSRGRAASGGVTDTQYF.